The present TCR beta chain was sequenced within a study of blood T cell repertoires in COVID-19. Study information: From the United States, Italy and Spain came samples of acute and convalescent COVID-19.

This CDR3 is built from 17 residues. J lost 0 bases, V lost 0 bases, and 7 bases had no gene match. Per the germline V gene, CDR1 is SGHRS and CDR2 is YFSETQ. How the authors handled the data: Amplification of reference gene primers provided the estimated nucleated cell counts. Clones were sequenced by immunoSEQ multiplex PCR, and TCRdb holds only the in-frame ones, with some missing. Clone size and V and J calls were adopted from that table, with D and trimming inferred from the DNA. The sample contains about 170,000 clones, approximately 90% of which appear only once. V usage is TRBV5-1 and J usage is TRBJ2-7, with 9 bases lining up with TRBD2. The receptor was derived from a man aged 50-59 years who had recovered from COVID-19. Specimen: peripheral blood. CDR3 amino acids: CASSLASSGIASYEQYF. CDR3 sequence (DNA): TGCGCCAGCAGCTTGGCGTCTAGCGGGATTGCCTCCTACGAGCAGTACTTC.